These 10 T cell receptor beta chains originate from one sample sequenced in a study of patients and donors after allogeneic stem cell transplantation. TCRdb itself ran the RT-PCR reads through MiXCR, one entry per CDR3 protein. The sample yields roughly 960,000 distinct CDR3 sequences, more than 15% seen once. Sequencing was done on a sample of blood, either unsorted or a sorted T cell fraction (not recorded which). Receptors were obtained from a human donor who was either an allogeneic HSCT recipient or a stem cell or donor lymphocyte infusion donor (not recorded which). It is not recorded whose cells these are; they may come from a transplant donor.

V and J are TRBV28 and TRBJ1-5; 7 bases agree with TRBD1. Germline loops: CDR1 MDHEN, CDR2 SYDVKM. The V and J ends lost 5 bases and 6 bases, in that order; junction bases with no gene match: 10. The CDR3 is 15 amino acids. The CDR3 sequence: CASSPTRQGAQPQHF. The DNA for the CDR3 is TGTGCCAGCAGTCCCACCCGACAGGGTGCTCAGCCCCAGCATTTT. Full variable domain (rest looked up from reference TRBV28 and TRBJ1-5): DVKVTQSSRYLVKRTGEKVFLECVQDMDHENMFWYRQDPGLGLRLIYFSYDVKMKEKGDIPEGYSVSREKKERFSLILESASTNQTSMYLCASSPTRQGAQPQHFGDGTRLSIL.

The rearrangement links TRBV12-3 or TRBV12-4 to TRBJ2-7; possible D gene TRBD2, 6 bases. This CDR3 has 15 residues. Trimming left V 4 bases short and J 0 bases short, with 13 bases between. The CDR3 spells CASSSGTQSSYEQYF. As DNA, the CDR3 is TGTGCCAGCAGTTCAGGGACTCAGAGCTCCTACGAGCAGTACTTC.

This clonotype was counted between two and nine times. V usage is TRBV12-3 or TRBV12-4 and J usage is TRBJ1-1; D is undetermined. The V gene lost 5 bases and the J gene lost 1 base, with 11 bases spanning the gap. The CDR3 loop spans 14 amino acids. This chain's CDR3 is CASSPAQWNTEAFF. The CDR3 bases are TGTGCCAGCAGTCCCGCCCAGTGGAACACTGAAGCTTTCTTT.

This clonotype was observed many times. The chain has TRBV7-3 and TRBJ2-1; 14 bases are shared with TRBD2. The CDR3 runs 16 residues. V was pared by 0 bases and J by 6 bases, with 1 base of the junction left unmatched. From germline, CDR1 is SGHTA and CDR2 FQGTGA. CDR3: CASSLTGLAGVNEQFF. CDR3 coding DNA: TGTGCCAGCAGCTTAACGGGACTAGCGGGAGTCAATGAGCAGTTCTTC.

This clonotype has a handful of counts. The V and J genes are TRBV14 and TRBJ2-5, with 7 nucleotides matching TRBD2. The CDR3 is 15 residues long. Germline CDR1 and CDR2: SGHDN and FVKESK. The junction had 11 bases not matched to a gene; V was cut back by 5 bases and J by 5 bases. The CDR3, as DNA: TGTGCCAGCAGCTCCTTGACTAGCCTCCGGGAGACCCAGTACTTC. Amino acid sequence: CASSSLTSLRETQYF.

The chain joins TRBV10-3 to TRBJ1-1, with a weak D call TRBD1 (6 bases). This CDR3 is built from 14 residues. V was pared by 3 bases and J by 7 bases, with 15 bases between. The V gene's germline CDR1 is ENHRY and CDR2 SYGVKD. The CDR3 bases are TGTGCCATCAGTGACCCAGGGGCGATGGGTGAAGCTTTCTTT. Encoded protein: CAISDPGAMGEAFF.

In its sample, this clonotype was seen a few times. V usage is TRBV27 and J usage is TRBJ1-1; 7 nucleotides agree with TRBD1. The CDR3 runs 13 residues. The germline gives CDR1 MNHEY, CDR2 SMNVEV (reference sequence). V shed 1 base, J shed 8 bases, and the junction held 4 bases outside the gene matches. CDR3 in amino acids: CASSLFTGAEAFF. For the CDR3, the DNA is TGTGCCAGCAGTTTATTTACAGGGGCGGAAGCTTTCTTT.

This clonotype showed up just a few times. The genes are TRBV2 and TRBJ2-3, with D uncertain. V lost 7 bases to trimming and J lost 7 bases, with 15 bases between them. The germline V gene has CDR1 SNHLY and CDR2 FYNNEI. This CDR3 is 13 amino acids long. The CDR3 sequence is CASIRAPEYTQYF. In nucleotides, the CDR3 is TGTGCCAGCATACGGGCTCCCGAGTATACGCAGTATTTT. The complete variable domain, with remaining parts taken from reference TRBV2 and TRBJ2-3, reads EPEVTQTPSHQVTQMGQEVILRCVPISNHLYFYWYRQILGQKVEFLVSFYNNEISEKSEIFDDQFSVERPDGSNFTLKIRSTKLEDSAMYFCASIRAPEYTQYFGPGTRLTVL.

V and J are TRBV3-1 and TRBJ2-1; D may be TRBD2 (5 bases). Germline-derived CDR1 and CDR2 are LGHDT and YNNKEL (reference sequence). V was trimmed by 5 bases and J by 8 bases, leaving 19 bases between them. This CDR3 contains 15 residues. The CDR3 DNA reads TGTGCCAGCAGCAATAGACTAATCTCCTTGGATGAGCAGTTCTTC. This translates into CASSNRLISLDEQFF.

This clonotype was found a few times. The chain uses TRBV18 and TRBJ2-7, with D possibly being TRBD1 or TRBD2 (6 bases each). This CDR3 comprises 18 residues. The germline V gene has CDR1 KGHSH and CDR2 LQKENI. V was shortened by 1 base and J by 1 base, with 20 bases between the two germline ends. Here the CDR3 DNA reads TGTGCCAGCTCACCACGAGTAGGGGGGCAGGGTCCATCCTACGAGCAGTACTTC. Protein sequence: CASSPRVGGQGPSYEQYF.